Listed here are 16 T cell receptor beta chains from one sample, sequenced in a study of T cell responses to AZD1222 COVID-19 vaccine. Using immunoSEQ multiplex PCR, the repertoire was profiled, and TCRdb retains in-frame clones only, with some absent. Here the sample spans 60,000 to 100,000 clones, about 90% being singletons. The specimen comprised peripheral blood, sampled on day 0 of AZD1222 vaccination. These receptors all come from an adult in good health.

This chain connects TRBV10-3 to TRBJ1-6, with D perhaps matching TRBD1 (6 bases). Between the trimmed V and J ends, which lost 6 bases and 9 bases, there was a span of 12 bases. The germline CDR1 and CDR2 sequences are ENHRY and SYGVKD. This CDR3 is 13 amino acids long. CDR3 amino acids: CAISRDTGSPLHF. CDR3 sequence (DNA): TGTGCCATCAGCAGGGACACCGGTTCACCCCTCCACTTT.

This clone was counted between two and nine times. V and J are TRBV19 and TRBJ2-5; D might be TRBD1 (5 bases). Germline values: CDR1 LNHDA, CDR2 SQIVND (reference sequence). V was trimmed by 4 bases and J by 1 base, leaving 16 bases between them. The CDR3 contains 16 residues. CDR3 in DNA: TGTGCCAGTAGTACGCCGACAGCCCCTTCCCAAGAGACCCAGTACTTC. This codes for CASSTPTAPSQETQYF.

J is TRBJ1-5 and V is TRBV6-5; 8 nucleotides line up with TRBD1. The CDR3 runs to 14 residues. The ends lost 5 bases at V and 7 bases at J; junction bases unmatched: 7. CDR1 and CDR2 (germline): MNHEY, SVGAGI. The DNA of the CDR3 is TGTGCCAGCAGTCCGGCAGGGGGCAGCCAGCCCCAGCATTTT. Translating gives CASSPAGGSQPQHF.

The gene calls are TRBV19 and TRBJ1-5; the D is unclear. CDR1 is LNHDA, CDR2 SQIVND, per germline (reference sequence). Trimming shortened V by 3 bases and J by 0 bases, and 9 bases separated the two germline ends. There are 15 residues in the CDR3. The CDR3, as DNA: TGTGCCAGTAGTATCGCGGATCTTAGCAATCAGCCCCAGCATTTT. It is translated as CASSIADLSNQPQHF.

The chain links TRBV10-3 to TRBJ1-3; no clear D gene. Trimming pared 11 bases from V and 3 bases from J, leaving 8 bases between. The CDR3 has 11 amino acids. Per the germline V gene, CDR1 is ENHRY and CDR2 is SYGVKD. CDR3 DNA: TGTGCCCTCCTAGTTGGAAACACCATATATTTT. Encoded protein: CALLVGNTIYF.

The chain links TRBV9 to TRBJ2-6, with unresolved D. This CDR3 spans 13 amino acids. The germline CDR1 and CDR2 sequences are SGDLS and YYNGEE. Trimming stripped 2 bases from V and 4 bases from J, with 4 bases between. The CDR3 DNA sequence: TGTGCCAGCAGCGTGTCCGGGGCCAACGTCCTGACTTTC. Protein: CASSVSGANVLTF. The full variable domain, its missing parts supplied by reference TRBV9 and TRBJ2-6, is DSGVTQTPKHLITATGQRVTLRCSPRSGDLSVYWYQQSLDQGLQFLIQYYNGEERAKGNILERFSAQQFPDLHSELNLSSLELGDSALYFCASSVSGANVLTFGAGSRLTVL.

This clone has only a few counts. The J gene is TRBJ1-6, the V gene TRBV7-3; no reliable D call. Trimming left V 0 bases short and J 7 bases short, with 7 bases between. This CDR3 is 14 amino acids long. The germline V gene encodes CDR1 SGHTA and CDR2 FQGTGA. CDR3 sequence reads: CASSLTGINSPLHF. For the CDR3, the DNA is TGTGCCAGCAGCTTAACAGGGATAAATTCACCCCTCCACTTT.

The genes are TRBV9 and TRBJ2-2, with unresolved D. This CDR3 spans 14 amino acids. The germline V and J ends were trimmed by 0 bases and 7 bases, with 10 bases remaining between them. Germline V gives CDR1 SGDLS, CDR2 YYNGEE. CDR3 in DNA: TGTGCCAGCAGCGTAGCCAGCGAAGGCGGGGAGCTGTTTTTT. Translating it yields CASSVASEGGELFF.

The chain carries TRBV10-3 and TRBJ1-5, with 8 bases identical to TRBD1. The CDR3 loop spans 14 amino acids. The J segment lost 4 bases and the V segment lost 5 bases, leaving 4 bases of the junction unmatched. Per germline, CDR1 ENHRY and CDR2 SYGVKD. The CDR3 spells CAISPTGDNQPQHF. CDR3 DNA: TGTGCCATCAGTCCGACAGGGGATAATCAGCCCCAGCATTTT.

A single count supports this clone. The rearrangement links TRBV4-1 to TRBJ1-1; the match to TRBD1 covers 7 bases. The CDR3 extends over 15 amino acids. CDR1 MGHRA and CDR2 YSYEKL come from the germline V gene. V lost 2 bases to trimming and J lost 5 bases; unmatched junction nucleotides: 8. The CDR3 loop reads CASSQTGPGGTEAFF. DNA of the CDR3: TGCGCCAGCAGCCAAACCGGGCCAGGGGGGACTGAAGCTTTCTTT.

This clone was counted between two and nine times. The chain carries TRBV27 and TRBJ2-2; D may be TRBD1 (6 bases). The V gene's germline CDR1 is MNHEY and CDR2 SMNVEV (reference sequence). V gave up 6 bases and J gave up 4 bases, with 12 bases separating them. The CDR3 contains 14 residues. The DNA for the CDR3 is TGTGCCAGCAGGGATGCAGGGGCCACCGGGGAGCTGTTTTTT. Translating it yields CASRDAGATGELFF.

CDR3 coding DNA: TGCGCCAGCAGCTACCGACAGGGCAATGATTCACCCCTCCACTTT. Amino acids: CASSYRQGNDSPLHF. This chain connects TRBV5-1 to TRBJ1-6, with TRBD1 matching 7 bases. The CDR3 loop spans 15 amino acids. V shed 3 bases, J shed 8 bases, and the junction held 8 bases outside the gene matches. Per germline, CDR1 SGHRS and CDR2 YFSETQ. Variable domain in full (rest from reference TRBV5-1 and TRBJ1-6): KAGVTQTPRYLIKTRGQQVTLSCSPISGHRSVSWYQQTPGQGLQFLFEYFSETQRNKGNFPGRFSGRQFSNSRSEMNVSTLELGDSALYLCASSYRQGNDSPLHFGNGTRLTVT.

The chain carries TRBV6-6 and TRBJ2-7; 7 bases align to TRBD2. Unmatched junction bases numbered 11, after V lost 0 bases and J lost 6 bases. This CDR3 has 16 residues. Germline CDR1 is MNHNY and CDR2 is SVGAGI (reference sequence). DNA for the CDR3: TGTGCCAGCAGTTACTCGAGAGGAGGCGGGAGTGCCGAGCAGTACTTC. Residues: CASSYSRGGGSAEQYF.

The chain couples TRBV25-1 to TRBJ1-3; no reliable D call. V was shortened by 2 bases and J by 2 bases, with 1 base between the two germline ends. The CDR3 contains 12 residues. Germline V lookup: CDR1 MGHDK, CDR2 SYGVNS. CDR3 sequence: CASSEAGNTIYF. CDR3 DNA sequence: TGTGCCAGCAGTGAAGCTGGAAACACCATATATTTT.

The chain carries TRBV6-2 or TRBV6-3 and TRBJ2-2; TRBD2 matches at 7 bases. V shed 4 bases, J shed 0 bases, and the junction held 11 bases outside the gene matches. From germline, CDR1 is MNHEY and CDR2 SVGEGT. CDR3 length: 18 amino acids. The CDR3, as DNA: TGTGCCAGCAGTTCCCTTCGGGAGGTTTTCTCGAACACCGGGGAGCTGTTTTTT. Protein sequence: CASSSLREVFSNTGELFF.

V usage is TRBV6-5 and J usage is TRBJ2-3, with 7 positions matching TRBD2. Germline values: CDR1 MNHEY, CDR2 SVGAGI. This CDR3 spans 13 amino acids. Unmatched junction bases numbered 11, after V lost 11 bases and J lost 6 bases. CDR3 residues: CASSRDYPDTQYF. The CDR3 coding sequence is TGTGCCTCAAGCCGGGACTATCCCGATACGCAGTATTTT.